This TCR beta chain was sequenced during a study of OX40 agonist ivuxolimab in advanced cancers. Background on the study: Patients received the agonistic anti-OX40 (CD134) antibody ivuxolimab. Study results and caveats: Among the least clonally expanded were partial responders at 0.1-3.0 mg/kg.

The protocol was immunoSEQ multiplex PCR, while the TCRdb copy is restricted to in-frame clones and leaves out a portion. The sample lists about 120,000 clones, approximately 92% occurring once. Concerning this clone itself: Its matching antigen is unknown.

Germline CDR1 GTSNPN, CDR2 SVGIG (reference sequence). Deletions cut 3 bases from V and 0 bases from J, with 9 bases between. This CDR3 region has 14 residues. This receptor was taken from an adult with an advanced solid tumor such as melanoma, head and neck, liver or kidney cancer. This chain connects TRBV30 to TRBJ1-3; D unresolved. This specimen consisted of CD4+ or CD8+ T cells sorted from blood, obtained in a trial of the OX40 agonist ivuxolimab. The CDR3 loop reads CAWRGSYSGNTIYF. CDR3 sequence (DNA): TGTGCCTGGAGAGGGTCCTACTCTGGAAACACCATATATTTT.